The rows below give T cell receptor beta chains drawn from one sample of a study of T-cell memory formation after mild COVID-19. A single record per CDR3 protein comes from TCRdb applying MiXCR to the 5' RACE reads. The table lists some 97,000 distinct CDR3 sequences, around 10% of them singletons, with roughly 40% in the top ten. The sequencing sample was made of PBMCs or a T cell subset sorted from them (not recorded which). These receptors all stem from a man younger than 35 who had mild COVID-19 (a few samples of this study predate the infection). Cell type and time point are not known. Each CDR3 is given with its conserved first and last residue. The D gene is left open where the match is weak. Size values are once, few and many counts, or a class for expanded clones, and some rows have none.

V gene	clone size	D gene	J gene	CDR3 DNA	CDR3 protein
TRBV6-5	few	-	TRBJ1-5	TGTGCCAGCAGTTCACTCACTACGGGTTTCCAGCCCCAGCATTTT	CASSSLTTGFQPQHF
TRBV12-3/TRBV12-4	few	TRBD2	TRBJ2-3	TGTGCCAGCAGTTTGTCGGTAGCGGGGGGCCAGGGAGATACGCAGTATTTT	CASSLSVAGGQGDTQYF
TRBV29-1	few	-	TRBJ1-1	TGCAGCGTTGCCCAGGAGGGCACTGAAGCTTTCTTT	CSVAQEGTEAFF
TRBV5-5	few	TRBD2	TRBJ2-1	TGTGCCAGCCGCACCCGGGGACTAGCGGAGGTCAATGAGCAGTTCTTC	CASRTRGLAEVNEQFF
TRBV12-3/TRBV12-4	many	-	TRBJ1-2	TGTGCCAGTCATGAGGGGGAGAGGGCTCTATCTGGCTACACCTTC	CASHEGERALSGYTF
TRBV27	few	-	TRBJ2-3	TGTGCCAGCAGTTTTCACCCCGAGACTCTCACAGATACGCAGTATTTT	CASSFHPETLTDTQYF
TRBV5-6	-	TRBD1	TRBJ1-1	TGTGCCAGCAGCCAACTGGGACAGGGGATTGTGAACACTGAAGCTTTCTTT	CASSQLGQGIVNTEAFF
TRBV11-2	many	TRBD2	TRBJ2-3	TGTGCCAGCAGCCCCTATCCTAGCGGGGGGGCCTTATATACGCAGTATTTT	CASSPYPSGGALYTQYF
TRBV6-6	-	-	TRBJ1-2	TGTGCCAGCAGTTACGGCATTTTCACTTATGGCTACACCTTC	CASSYGIFTYGYTF
TRBV12-3/TRBV12-4	few	TRBD2	TRBJ2-4	TGTGCCAGCAGTTCGGCCCCCGGGGGGGTCAAAAACATTCAGTACTTC	CASSSAPGGVKNIQYF
TRBV6-2/TRBV6-3	once	-	TRBJ2-2	TGTGCCAGCAGTTACTCCACGGGGGCCACCGGGGAGCTGTTTTTT	CASSYSTGATGELFF
TRBV29-1	-	-	TRBJ1-1	TGCAGCGTGGTACAACAGGCGAACACTGAAGCTTTCTTT	CSVVQQANTEAFF
TRBV7-6	few	-	TRBJ2-7	TGTGCCAGCAGCTTAACCCGGCTATCGGACGAGCAGTACTTC	CASSLTRLSDEQYF
TRBV11-2	many	-	TRBJ2-5	TGTGCCAGCAGATTATCCTCAGGGAGAGAGACCCAGTACTTC	CASRLSSGRETQYF
TRBV2	few	TRBD1	TRBJ2-5	TGTGCCAGCCTACCGGGACAGGCGTTCGGAGAGACCCAGTACTTC	CASLPGQAFGETQYF
TRBV3-1	few	TRBD1	TRBJ1-1	TGTGCCAGCAGCCAAGAAAGGGCAGGGGGCAACACTGAAGCTTTCTTT	CASSQERAGGNTEAFF
TRBV3-1	-	TRBD1	TRBJ2-5	TGTGCCAGCAGCCAAGGGGGGCCAGGGGGACAAGAGACCCAGTACTTC	CASSQGGPGGQETQYF
TRBV6-2/TRBV6-3	few	-	TRBJ2-3	TGTGCCAGCAGCCTCTCCCGGGGATTCCTCACAGATACGCAGTATTTT	CASSLSRGFLTDTQYF
TRBV6-2/TRBV6-3	-	TRBD2	TRBJ2-5	TGTGCCAGCAGCCCCGGGACTAGCGCGGTCGAGACCCAGTACTTC	CASSPGTSAVETQYF
TRBV7-9	few	-	TRBJ2-4	TGTGCCAGCAGTGCTATTGCAGGGGGGGCCAAAAACATTCAGTACTTC	CASSAIAGGAKNIQYF
TRBV7-2	-	TRBD1	TRBJ1-4	TGTGCCAGCAGCCGAGGACAGGGAGCAGCTAATGAAAAACTGTTTTTT	CASSRGQGAANEKLFF
TRBV9	few	-	TRBJ2-7	TGTGCCAGCAGCCCCCGTAGGGTTCCCTACGAGCAGTACTTC	CASSPRRVPYEQYF
TRBV7-2	many	-	TRBJ1-2	TGTGCCAGCAGGCCCGGGGGCAGGAACTATGGCTACACCTTC	CASRPGGRNYGYTF
TRBV7-8	-	-	TRBJ2-3	TGTGCCAGCAGCAGCCAGGAGGATACGCAGTATTTT	CASSSQEDTQYF
TRBV9	-	-	TRBJ2-5	TGTGCCAGCAGCCAGGGCAGGGAAGAGACCCAGTACTTC	CASSQGREETQYF
TRBV6-5	-	TRBD1	TRBJ1-1	TGTGCCAGCAGCCCCACAGGGGGCTCAGGGAACACTGAAGCTTTCTTT	CASSPTGGSGNTEAFF
TRBV4-1	-	TRBD1	TRBJ1-3	TGCGCCAGCAGCCCAAATGACGGGACAGCTTCCCCCTCTGGAAACACCATATATTTT	CASSPNDGTASPSGNTIYF
TRBV6-2/TRBV6-3	-	-	TRBJ1-1	TGTGCCAGCAGTTACAGGGCCGAATCGACTGAAGCTTTCTTT	CASSYRAESTEAFF
TRBV7-9	few	-	TRBJ1-4	TGTGCCAGCAGCCTTGGGGAACAGGGAGGTGAAAAACTGTTTTTT	CASSLGEQGGEKLFF
TRBV7-8	few	TRBD1	TRBJ2-1	TGTGCCAGCAGCCCTGGACAGGCAAGATACAATGAGCAGTTCTTC	CASSPGQARYNEQFF
TRBV12-3/TRBV12-4	few	TRBD1	TRBJ1-2	TGTGCCAGCAGTATAGACAGGGGGCGCTATGGCTACACCTTC	CASSIDRGRYGYTF
TRBV7-3	-	TRBD1	TRBJ2-1	TGTGCCAGCAGCCCGACGGGACAGGGGCACAATGAGCAGTTCTTC	CASSPTGQGHNEQFF
TRBV7-3	many	-	TRBJ2-3	TGTGCCAGCAGCTACTCAGGGCTTACCACAGATACGCAGTATTTT	CASSYSGLTTDTQYF
TRBV29-1	-	-	TRBJ2-2	TGCAGTGTGGAGCAGGGGAACGCCGGGGAGCTGTTTTTT	CSVEQGNAGELFF
TRBV4-1	-	-	TRBJ1-2	TGCGCCAGCAGCCAAGAGAGGGGGTCACACTATGGCTACACCTTC	CASSQERGSHYGYTF
TRBV27	-	-	TRBJ2-3	TGTGCCAGCAGCCTGGGACCGGTTGTCACAGATACGCAGTATTTT	CASSLGPVVTDTQYF
TRBV23-1	many	TRBD1	TRBJ1-6	TGCGCCAGCAGTCAAGGGACAGGGGGTTGTCGGTCACCCCTCCACTTT	CASSQGTGGCRSPLHF
TRBV3-1	-	-	TRBJ2-7	TGTGCCAGCAGCCAATTCGACGGTTACGAGCAGTACTTC	CASSQFDGYEQYF
TRBV7-9	-	-	TRBJ2-5	TGTGCCAGCAGCTTAACAGAGACTAACCAAGAGACCCAGTACTTC	CASSLTETNQETQYF
TRBV6-2/TRBV6-3	few	-	TRBJ2-5	TGTGCCAGCAGTCCCCGCTTCCAAGAGACCCAGTACTTC	CASSPRFQETQYF
TRBV4-1	few	-	TRBJ2-2	TGCGCCAGCAGCCGGGGGAAAAAAAACACCGGGGAGCTGTTTTTT	CASSRGKKNTGELFF
TRBV6-5	few	TRBD2	TRBJ2-2	TGTGCCAGCAGTTATGGGATCGCGGGGGTCAACACCGGGGAGCTGTTTTTT	CASSYGIAGVNTGELFF
TRBV21-1	-	-	TRBJ1-1	TGTGCCAGCAGCAAAGTGCGGGGGAAGATCCTCATGAACACTGAAGCTTTCTTT	CASSKVRGKILMNTEAFF
TRBV2	few	-	TRBJ2-3	TGTGCCAGCATTGAGGGGGGGCATGCAGATACGCAGTATTTT	CASIEGGHADTQYF
TRBV7-6	few	-	TRBJ2-2	TGTGCCAGCAGCTTATTTCCCCCGTACGAGGGGGAGACCGGGGAGCTGTTTTTT	CASSLFPPYEGETGELFF
TRBV30	-	-	TRBJ2-2	TGTGCCTGGTCCGTTGGCGGGGAGCTGTTTTTT	CAWSVGGELFF
TRBV6-2/TRBV6-3	few	-	TRBJ2-1	TGTGCCAGCACCCCGAACAGGGCATCATACAATGAGCAGTTCTTC	CASTPNRASYNEQFF
TRBV7-9	-	-	TRBJ2-4	TGTGCCAGCAGCTTAGGGCCTCCGGGTTCCAAAAACATTCAGTACTTC	CASSLGPPGSKNIQYF
TRBV2	-	-	TRBJ2-3	TGTGCCAGCATGCTGGCTAGCGCTTCGGCCGATACGCAGTATTTT	CASMLASASADTQYF
TRBV29-1	few	-	TRBJ2-7	TGCAGCGTTGGGACTGGCTACGAGCAGTACTTC	CSVGTGYEQYF